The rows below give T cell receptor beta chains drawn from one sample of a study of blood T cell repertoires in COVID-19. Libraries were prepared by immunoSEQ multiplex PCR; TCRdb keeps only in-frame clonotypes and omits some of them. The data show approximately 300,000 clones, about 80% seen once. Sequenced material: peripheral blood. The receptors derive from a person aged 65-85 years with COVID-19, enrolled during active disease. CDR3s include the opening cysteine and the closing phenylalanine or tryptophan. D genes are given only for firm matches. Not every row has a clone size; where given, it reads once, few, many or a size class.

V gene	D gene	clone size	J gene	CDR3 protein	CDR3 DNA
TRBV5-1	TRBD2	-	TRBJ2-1	CASSYLTSPYNEQFF	TGCGCCAGCAGCTACTTGACTAGCCCCTACAATGAGCAGTTCTTC
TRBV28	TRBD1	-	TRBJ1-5	CASSQQGIRNQPQHF	TGTGCCAGCAGCCAACAGGGGATTCGGAATCAGCCCCAGCATTTT
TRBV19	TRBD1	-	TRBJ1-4	CASSQGQGAGEKLFF	TGTGCCAGTAGTCAAGGACAGGGGGCGGGTGAAAAACTGTTTTTT
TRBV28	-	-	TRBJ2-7	CASSWREEQYF	TGTGCCAGCAGTTGGCGGGAAGAGCAGTACTTC
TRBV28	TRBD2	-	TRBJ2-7	CASSSPPPSSGEQYF	TGTGCCAGCAGTTCCCCTCCACCCTCTAGCGGCGAGCAGTACTTC
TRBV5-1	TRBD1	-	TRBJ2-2	CASSGQGLGELFF	TGCGCCAGCAGCGGACAGGGGCTCGGGGAGCTGTTTTTT
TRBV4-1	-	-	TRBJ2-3	CASSQATDTQYF	TGCGCCAGCAGCCAAGCAACAGATACGCAGTATTTT
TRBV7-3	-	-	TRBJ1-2	CASSPWGGYGYTF	TGTGCCAGCAGCCCCTGGGGGGGGTATGGCTACACCTTC
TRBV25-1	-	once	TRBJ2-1	CASSDGVDYNEQFF	TGTGCCAGCAGTGACGGGGTAGACTACAATGAGCAGTTCTTC
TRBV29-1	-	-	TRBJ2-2	CSANSGTLTGELFF	TGCAGCGCAAATTCCGGGACTCTCACCGGGGAGCTGTTTTTT
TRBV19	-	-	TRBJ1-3	CASSKPTGASGNTIYF	TGTGCCAGTAGTAAACCGACAGGTGCCTCTGGAAACACCATATATTTT
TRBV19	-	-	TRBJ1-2	CASSIGSHNYGYTF	TGTGCCAGTAGTATAGGTTCCCATAACTATGGCTACACCTTC
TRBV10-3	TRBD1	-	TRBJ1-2	CAISAGTGGGGGYTF	TGTGCCATCAGTGCCGGGACAGGGGGCGGCGGTGGCTACACCTTC
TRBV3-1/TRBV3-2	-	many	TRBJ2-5	CASSLPPTRGTETQYF	TGTGCCAGCAGCCTCCCCCCCACCAGGGGCACCGAGACCCAGTACTTC
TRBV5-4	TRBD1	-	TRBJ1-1	CASSLTNRGQIF	TGTGCCAGCAGCTTGACGAATAGGGGGCAAATTTTT
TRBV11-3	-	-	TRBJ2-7	CASSPTPGLNEQYF	TGTGCCAGCAGTCCCACCCCCGGTTTAAACGAGCAGTACTTC
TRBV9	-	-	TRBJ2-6	CASSAGANVLTF	TGTGCCAGCAGCGCAGGGGCCAACGTCCTGACTTTC
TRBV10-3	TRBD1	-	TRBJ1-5	CATMTGLNQPQHF	TGTGCCACGATGACAGGGCTAAATCAGCCCCAGCATTTT
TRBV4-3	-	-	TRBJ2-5	CASSQGRGETQYF	TGCGCCAGCAGCCAAGGCAGAGGGGAGACCCAGTACTTC
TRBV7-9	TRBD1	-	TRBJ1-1	CASSRTFTGVGTEAFF	TGTGCCAGCAGCCGTACCTTCACAGGGGTGGGCACTGAAGCTTTCTTT
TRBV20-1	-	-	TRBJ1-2	CSAQWDGYTF	TGCAGTGCACAGTGGGATGGCTACACCTTC
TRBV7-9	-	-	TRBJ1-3	CASSLSVPRGVSSGNTIYF	TGTGCCAGCAGCTTATCGGTCCCTAGAGGAGTGTCCTCTGGAAACACCATATATTTT
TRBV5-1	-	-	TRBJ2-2	CASSTLHYGTGELFF	TGCGCCAGCAGTACCCTTCACTACGGGACCGGGGAGCTGTTTTTT
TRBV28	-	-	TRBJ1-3	CASSFQGGQGNTIYF	TGTGCCAGCAGTTTTCAAGGGGGTCAGGGGAACACCATATATTTT
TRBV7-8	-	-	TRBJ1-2	CASSLESYGYTF	TGTGCCAGCAGCTTAGAATCATATGGCTACACCTTC
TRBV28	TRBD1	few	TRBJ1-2	CASSGYGTGSGYGYTF	TGTGCCAGCAGTGGATATGGGACAGGGTCCGGCTATGGCTACACCTTC
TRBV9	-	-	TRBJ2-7	CASTRGANLDYYEQYF	TGTGCCAGCACCAGGGGCGCAAACCTAGATTACTACGAGCAGTACTTC
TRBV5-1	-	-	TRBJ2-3	CASSLEQGTTDTQYF	TGCGCCAGCAGCTTGGAACAGGGAACCACAGATACGCAGTATTTT
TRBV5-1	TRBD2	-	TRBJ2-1	CASSLVTRGDEQFF	TGCGCCAGCAGCTTGGTAACCCGGGGGGATGAGCAGTTCTTC
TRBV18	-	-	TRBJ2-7	CASSTSSEQYF	TGTGCCAGCTCCACGAGCTCCGAGCAGTACTTC
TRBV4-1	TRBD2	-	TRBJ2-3	CASSHGLASTDTQYF	TGCGCCAGCAGCCATGGACTAGCGAGCACAGATACGCAGTATTTT
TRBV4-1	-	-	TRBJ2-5	CASSFSGSSAQYF	TGCGCCAGCAGCTTCTCCGGTTCCTCGGCCCAGTACTTC
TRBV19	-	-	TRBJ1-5	CASSLQYNQPQHF	TGTGCCAGTAGTTTACAGTACAATCAGCCCCAGCATTTT
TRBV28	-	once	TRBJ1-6	CASSFPNTVTYNSPLHF	TGTGCCAGCAGTTTCCCGAATACGGTTACCTATAATTCACCCCTCCACTTT
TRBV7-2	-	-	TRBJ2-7	CASSLGTEYEQYF	TGTGCCAGCAGCTTAGGTACAGAATACGAGCAGTACTTC
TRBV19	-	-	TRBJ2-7	CASSPRVYLGEQYF	TGTGCCAGTAGTCCCAGGGTGTACCTAGGCGAGCAGTACTTC
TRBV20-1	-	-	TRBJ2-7	CSASRGGVYEQYF	TGCAGTGCTAGTCGAGGAGGGGTCTACGAGCAGTACTTC
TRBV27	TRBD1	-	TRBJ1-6	CASSRGQINSPLHF	TGTGCCAGCAGTCGGGGACAGATAAATTCACCCCTCCACTTT
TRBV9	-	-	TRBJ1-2	CASSVGREGGGYTF	TGTGCCAGCAGCGTAGGCAGGGAAGGTGGTGGCTACACCTTC
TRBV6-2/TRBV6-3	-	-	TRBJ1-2	CASSKLGRSYGYTF	TGTGCCAGCAGTAAACTGGGGCGGTCCTATGGCTACACCTTC
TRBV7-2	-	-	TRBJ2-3	CASSYTRDSSTDTQYF	TGTGCCAGCAGCTACACCCGGGACTCGAGTACAGATACGCAGTATTTT
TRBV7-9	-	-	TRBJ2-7	CASSFNRVTLYEQYF	TGTGCCAGCAGCTTCAACAGGGTAACCCTCTACGAGCAGTACTTC
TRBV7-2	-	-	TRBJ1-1	CASSRQLNTEAFF	TGTGCCAGCAGCCGACAGCTGAACACTGAAGCTTTCTTT
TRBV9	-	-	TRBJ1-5	CASSDRAERNQPQHF	TGTGCCAGCAGCGACAGGGCGGAACGCAATCAGCCCCAGCATTTT
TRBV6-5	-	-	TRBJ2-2	CASIGPGQYGELFF	TGTGCCAGTATAGGGCCTGGACAGTACGGGGAGCTGTTTTTT
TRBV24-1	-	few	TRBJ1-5	CATSALSNQPQHF	TGTGCCACCAGTGCCCTTAGCAATCAGCCCCAGCATTTT
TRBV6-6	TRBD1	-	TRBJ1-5	CASRGYRGWEDQPQHF	TGTGCCAGCAGAGGATACAGGGGTTGGGAGGATCAGCCCCAGCATTTT
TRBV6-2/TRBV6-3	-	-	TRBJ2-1	CASSRTDYNEQFF	TGTGCCAGCAGCAGGACTGATTACAATGAGCAGTTCTTC
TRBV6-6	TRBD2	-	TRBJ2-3	CASSQAGGSTDTQYF	TGTGCCAGCAGCCAAGCGGGGGGGAGCACAGATACGCAGTATTTT
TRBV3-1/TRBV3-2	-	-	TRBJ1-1	CASSPPGTRNTEAFF	TGTGCCAGCAGCCCACCCGGGACAAGGAACACTGAAGCTTTCTTT
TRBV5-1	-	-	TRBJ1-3	CASSSDRTDSGNTIYF	TGCGCCAGCAGCTCCGACAGGACCGACTCTGGAAACACCATATATTTT
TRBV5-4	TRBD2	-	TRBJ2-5	CASSPWTSGGEETQYF	TGTGCCAGCAGCCCCTGGACTAGCGGGGGGGAAGAGACCCAGTACTTC
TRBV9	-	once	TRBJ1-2	CASSVGAGDGYTF	TGTGCCAGCAGCGTAGGGGCAGGCGATGGCTACACCTTC